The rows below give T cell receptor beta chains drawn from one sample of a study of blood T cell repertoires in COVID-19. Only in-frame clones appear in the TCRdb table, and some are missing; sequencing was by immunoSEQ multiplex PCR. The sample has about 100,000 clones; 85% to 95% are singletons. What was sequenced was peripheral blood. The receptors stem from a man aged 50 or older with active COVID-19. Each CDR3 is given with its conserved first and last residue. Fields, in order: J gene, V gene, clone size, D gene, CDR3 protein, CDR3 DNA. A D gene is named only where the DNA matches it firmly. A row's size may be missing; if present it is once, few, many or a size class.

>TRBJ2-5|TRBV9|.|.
CASSVGWEWQETQYF
TGTGCCAGCAGCGTAGGGTGGGAGTGGCAAGAGACCCAGTACTTC
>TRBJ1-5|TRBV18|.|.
CASSPVGGVNQPQHF
TGTGCCAGCTCTCCAGTCGGGGGGGTCAATCAGCCCCAGCATTTT
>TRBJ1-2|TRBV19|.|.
CASGQIESYGYTF
TGTGCCAGTGGACAGATAGAAAGCTATGGCTACACCTTC
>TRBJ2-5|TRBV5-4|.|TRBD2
CASSRTSGSQGETQYF
TGTGCCAGCAGCAGGACTAGCGGGAGCCAAGGGGAGACCCAGTACTTC
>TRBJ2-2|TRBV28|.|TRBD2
CASRGTSGRDTGELFF
TGTGCCAGCAGGGGGACTAGCGGGAGGGACACCGGGGAGCTGTTTTTT
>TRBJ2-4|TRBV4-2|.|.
CASSQRGNTRENIQYF
TGTGCCAGCAGCCAACGGGGAAACACCCGGGAGAACATTCAGTACTTC
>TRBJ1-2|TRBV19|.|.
CASSTGTTKRDGYTF
TGTGCCAGTAGTACCGGGACAACAAAAAGAGATGGCTACACCTTC
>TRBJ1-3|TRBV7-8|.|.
CASLSGNTIYF
TGTGCCAGCCTAAGTGGAAACACCATATATTTT
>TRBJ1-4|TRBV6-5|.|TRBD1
CASSGTGEEKLFF
TGTGCCAGTTCCGGGACAGGGGAAGAAAAACTGTTTTTT
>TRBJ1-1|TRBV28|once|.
CASRMTGTQGTEAFF
TGTGCCAGCAGAATGACCGGGACGCAGGGGACTGAAGCTTTCTTT
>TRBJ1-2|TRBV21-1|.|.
CASSKGVLVFSRMAGYTF
TGTGCCAGCAGCAAAGGTGTCCTAGTTTTTAGCCGAATGGCCGGCTACACCTTC
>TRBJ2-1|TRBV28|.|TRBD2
CASSFLSSGSPSYNEQFF
TGTGCCAGCAGTTTTCTGAGTAGCGGGAGTCCCTCCTACAATGAGCAGTTCTTC
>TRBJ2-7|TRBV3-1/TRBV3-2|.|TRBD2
CASSQDSSGRNYEQYF
TGTGCCAGCAGCCAAGACTCTAGCGGGAGGAACTACGAGCAGTACTTC
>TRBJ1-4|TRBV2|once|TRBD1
CASTGRDRGTTNEKLFF
TGTGCCAGCACCGGCCGGGACAGGGGAACTACTAATGAAAAACTGTTTTTT